One TCR beta chain is described in this entry. This clonotype was detected only a few times. Which antigen it targets is not known. No much larger clone is present one base from it, and per-base qualities are unavailable. The sample originates from a study of T cells in Graves' hyperthyroidism and ophthalmopathy (dated by TCRdb to the late 2010s). About the investigation overall: Peripheral blood samples were taken at the time of initial diagnosis, prior to any treatment. Prospective prediction of ophthalmopathy was tested in an independent validation cohort consisting of 18 hyperthyroidism patients and more than 15 patients who later progressed to ophthalmopathy. The paper describes TCR Vbeta CDR3 sequencing of more than 120 peripheral blood samples, made up of some 40 ophthalmopathy patients, around 78 hyperthyroidism patients and 17 progressor patients. To identify TCR V-J signatures that set the groups apart, the researchers used a discovery cohort of 90 to 100 patients, made up of roughly 45 with Graves' ophthalmopathy and about 60 with stable Graves' hyperthyroidism. The 90 or so discovery patients were randomly split 7:3 into training and test sets. Following sampling, methimazole starting at 30 mg daily was given to hyperthyroidism patients, and high-dose intravenous methylprednisolone was given to ophthalmopathy patients. Thyroid tissue and blood T-cell repertoires from several Graves' hyperthyroidism patients were also compared in the study.

Beyond this particular receptor, the publication reports: No statistical method was used to fix the sample size in advance, and group allocation was not hidden from the investigators. In validation, the model predicted progression to ophthalmopathy with around 71% sensitivity and 72% to 75% specificity, a median of 6.5 months before onset. A model built on a 13 V-J signature distinguished ophthalmopathy from stable hyperthyroidism, reaching about 88% sensitivity and under 84% specificity in cross-validation and 80%/75% in testing. Most expanded thyroid clonotypes (frequency above 0.001) were also detected in blood, suggesting blood repertoires may reflect thyroid immune responses.

Graves' hyperthyroidism was defined as stable when no progression to ophthalmopathy occurred over 18 months of follow-up. Hyperthyroidism patients were aged 18 to 65 years and newly diagnosed, with disease duration of less than 2 months. Patients with uncontrolled infections, other autoimmune diseases, pregnancy or lactation were excluded. Diagnoses were established on the basis of clinical symptoms, serum thyroxine and TRAb, thyroid ultrasound, and orbital computed tomography. Ficoll-Paque density gradient centrifugation was used to isolate PBMCs from about 9 ml of fresh peripheral blood. Total RNA was extracted with Trizol reagent, and quality was checked on an Agilent 2100 Bioanalyzer. Amplification of TCR beta CDR3 regions was carried out from RNA transcripts. A first-round RT-PCR of the TCR CDR3 used the HTBI primer set with the Qiagen OneStep RT-PCR kit. The libraries were constructed in a second round of multiplex PCR and then size-selected and purified. The libraries were sequenced on an Illumina HiSeq2000 using paired-end 100 bp reads. The authors processed their data as follows. Raw data were processed with SOAPnuke, discarding reads with adapters, uncalled bases, mean Phred below 15, or no exact constant-primer or identifier match. High-quality paired reads were merged using COPE v1.2.5, and each unique nucleotide sequence was defined as a clonotype. MiTCR v1.1 was used to align the clonotypes against IMGT TRBV, TRBD and TRBJ reference segments. The analysis was restricted to V-J combinations with a frequency above 0.0001, which together covered 99% to 99.2% of the repertoires. A TCS score was defined as the ratio between F50 (clonal expansion) and ExV (chaos), using BLOSUM62-based TCRdist between CDR3 peptides within each V-J. Welch's t-statistics and random forest reduced fewer than 550 V-J features to around 14, which were used in a naive Bayes classifier (R e1071). Starting from the raw public reads, TCRdb applied fastp trimming at Q25, assembled clones with MiXCR and retained in-frame beta chains. All rows with the same CDR3 protein become a single entry with the most common DNA and genes. These V and J calls are TCRdb output, not the study's own analysis. Across this sample there are some 560,000 distinct CDR3 sequences, with approximately 14% seen only once. The top ten constitute roughly 7.3% of the sample.

Clipping removes 7 bases from V and 5 bases from J, with 10 as the unmatched junction base count. CDR1 and CDR2 were assigned from the germline V gene as SNHLY and FYNNEI. Taken from cysteine to phenylalanine, the CDR3 has 15 residues. Only the CDR3 region is kept as DNA, spanning 45 bases read in frame from base 1. This TCR was recovered from a woman aged 30 to 39 with Graves' hyperthyroidism. The receptor chain draws on TRBV2 and TRBJ1-1, and 10 junctional nucleotides match TRBD1. Sequenced material: blood. The CDR3 here reads CASKGRDRGRTEAFF. The DNA sequence reads TGTGCCAGCAAGGGCCGCGACAGGGGGCGTACTGAAGCTTTCTTT.